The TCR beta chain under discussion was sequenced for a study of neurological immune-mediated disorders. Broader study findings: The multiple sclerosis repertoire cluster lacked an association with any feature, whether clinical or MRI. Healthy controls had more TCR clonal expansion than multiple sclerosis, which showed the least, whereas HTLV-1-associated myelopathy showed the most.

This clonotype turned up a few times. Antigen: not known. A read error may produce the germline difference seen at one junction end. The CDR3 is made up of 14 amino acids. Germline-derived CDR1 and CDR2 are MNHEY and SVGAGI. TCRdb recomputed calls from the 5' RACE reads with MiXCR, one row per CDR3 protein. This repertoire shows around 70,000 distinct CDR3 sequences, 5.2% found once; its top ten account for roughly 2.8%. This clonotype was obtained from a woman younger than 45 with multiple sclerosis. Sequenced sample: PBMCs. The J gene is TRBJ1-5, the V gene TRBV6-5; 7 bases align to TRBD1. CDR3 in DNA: TGTGCCAGCAGCCAAACAGGGGAGGTGGAGCCCCAGAATTTT. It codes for CASSQTGEVEPQNF.